This is a list of T cell receptor beta chains from one sample in a study of CD8 T cells in Susac syndrome. Each CDR3 protein is one row after TCRdb ran MiXCR on the immunoSEQ multiplex PCR reads. The sample gives around 170,000 distinct CDR3 sequences, approximately 95% of which show up once; around 0.16% is in the top ten. Specimen: CD8+ T cells from PBMCs. All receptors come from a human donor with Susac syndrome. The CDR3 runs from the conserved cysteine through the conserved F or W. D genes are given only for firm matches. Clone size is stated in some rows and not others, as once, few, many or a class when expanded.

TRBV9	TRBJ2-1	once	TRBD2	TGTGCCAGCAGCCCTCAGCTAGCGGACAATGAGCAGTTCTTC	CASSPQLADNEQFF
TRBV20-1	TRBJ2-3	-	TRBD2	TGCAGTGTCCCCACCGGACTAGCGGGAGGTATCGTAGATGAGGGCACAGATACGCAGTATTTT	CSVPTGLAGGIVDEGTDTQYF
TRBV20-1	TRBJ1-5	-	-	TGCAGTGCTAGAAGAACCGGGACCCTTAATCAGCCCCAGCATTTT	CSARRTGTLNQPQHF
TRBV4-1	TRBJ2-7	-	TRBD2	TGCGCCAGCAGCCGGGGCCCACTAGCGACCACCTACGAGCAGTACTTC	CASSRGPLATTYEQYF
TRBV19	TRBJ2-1	-	-	TGTGCCAGTAGTATAGGGGGTAGCTTTTCCGAGCAGTTCTTC	CASSIGGSFSEQFF
TRBV28	TRBJ2-7	-	-	TGTGCCAGCAGTCCAGCGGAAGAGTCCTACGAGCAGTACTTC	CASSPAEESYEQYF
TRBV7-8	TRBJ2-7	-	-	TGTGCCAGCAGCGGGTCGGAGGTTTTCTACGAGCAGTACTTC	CASSGSEVFYEQYF
TRBV5-6	TRBJ2-7	-	-	TGTGCCAGCAGCTTAGACCAGGGTTACGAGCAGTACTTC	CASSLDQGYEQYF
TRBV6-6	TRBJ2-7	-	-	TGTGCCAGCAGTTCGAAACTAGTATTCGAGCAGTACTTC	CASSSKLVFEQYF
TRBV20-1	TRBJ2-1	once	TRBD2	TGCAGTGCTAGAGATCCCGGGAGGCCAAGCTCCTACAATGAGCAGTTCTTC	CSARDPGRPSSYNEQFF
TRBV12-3/TRBV12-4	TRBJ2-5	-	-	TGTGCCACCTCCTCGTCCGCCTCACTCCAAGAGACCCAGTACTTC	CATSSSASLQETQYF
TRBV7-9	TRBJ2-7	-	TRBD1	TGTGCCAGCAGCCTAACGGGACAGATAACCTACGAGCAGTACTTC	CASSLTGQITYEQYF
TRBV2	TRBJ2-1	-	TRBD1	TGTGCCAGCAAATGGGACAGGGGTAATGAGCAGTTCTTC	CASKWDRGNEQFF
TRBV7-8	TRBJ2-7	-	TRBD2	TGTGCCAGCAGCTTAGCTAGCGGGAGTACGTACGAGCAGTACTTC	CASSLASGSTYEQYF
TRBV11-2	TRBJ1-5	-	TRBD1	TGTGCCAGCAGCATAACCGGGACAGGCGGTTATCCCCAGCATTTT	CASSITGTGGYPQHF
TRBV13	TRBJ2-5	-	-	TGTGCCAGCAGGGCCGGGCAGGAAACCCAGTACTTC	CASRAGQETQYF
TRBV9	TRBJ2-2	-	-	TGTGCCAGCAGCGTAGCTGGGGATGTGAGAACCGGGGAGCTGTTTTTT	CASSVAGDVRTGELFF
TRBV6-1	TRBJ1-5	-	-	TGTGCCAGCAGCCCTCATCGACAGGACGGTTATAGCAATCAGCCCCAGCATTTT	CASSPHRQDGYSNQPQHF
TRBV2	TRBJ2-5	-	-	TGTGCCAGCAGTGAATCTCAGGGAAGGGGTCTGGGCCAAGAGACCCAGTACTTC	CASSESQGRGLGQETQYF
TRBV5-1	TRBJ2-5	-	-	TGCGCCAGCAGCTTTCAGGGAGGAGAGGAGACCCAGTACTTC	CASSFQGGEETQYF
TRBV20-1	TRBJ1-2	-	-	TGCAGTGCCCCTACAGAGTTCTATGGCTACACCTTC	CSAPTEFYGYTF
TRBV9	TRBJ2-7	-	-	TGTGCCAGCAGCGTTTCAGGGGGGCCGCTGAACGAGCAGTACTTC	CASSVSGGPLNEQYF
TRBV6-6	TRBJ2-1	-	-	TGTGCCAGCAGTGACAGTGACAATGAGCAGTTCTTC	CASSDSDNEQFF
TRBV20-1	TRBJ2-1	-	-	TGCAGTGCTACTGGACAGACCTCGAGCTCCTACAATGAGCAGTTCTTC	CSATGQTSSSYNEQFF
TRBV5-1	TRBJ1-2	-	-	TGCGCCAGCAGCTTGGGTCCGGGAATCACCTTC	CASSLGPGITF
TRBV6-5	TRBJ1-2	-	-	TGTGCCAGCAGTTACTTGGGGGGCTATGGCTACACCTTC	CASSYLGGYGYTF
TRBV6-1	TRBJ1-3	once	-	TGTGCCAGCGGACAGCACTCTGGAAACACCATATATTTT	CASGQHSGNTIYF